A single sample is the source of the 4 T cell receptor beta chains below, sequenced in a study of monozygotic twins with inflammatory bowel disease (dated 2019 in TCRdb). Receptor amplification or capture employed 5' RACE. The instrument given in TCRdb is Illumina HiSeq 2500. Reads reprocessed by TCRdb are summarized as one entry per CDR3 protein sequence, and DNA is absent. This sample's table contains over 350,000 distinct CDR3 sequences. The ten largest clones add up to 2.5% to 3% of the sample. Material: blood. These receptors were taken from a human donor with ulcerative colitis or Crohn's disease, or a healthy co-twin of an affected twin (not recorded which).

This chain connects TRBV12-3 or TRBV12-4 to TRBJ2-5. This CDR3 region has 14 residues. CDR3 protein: CASSSSEYQETQYF.

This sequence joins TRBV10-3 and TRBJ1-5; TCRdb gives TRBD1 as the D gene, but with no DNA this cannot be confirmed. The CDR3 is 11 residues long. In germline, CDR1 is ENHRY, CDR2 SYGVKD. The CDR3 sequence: CATQGNEAQHF.

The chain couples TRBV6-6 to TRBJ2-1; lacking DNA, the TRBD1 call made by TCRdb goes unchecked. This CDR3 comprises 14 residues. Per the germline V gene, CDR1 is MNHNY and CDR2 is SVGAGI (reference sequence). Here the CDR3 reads CASGEAGGYNEQFF.

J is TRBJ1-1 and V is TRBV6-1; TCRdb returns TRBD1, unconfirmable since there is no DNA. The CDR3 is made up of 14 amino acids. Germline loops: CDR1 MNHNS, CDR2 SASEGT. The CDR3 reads CARMYNGGVAEAFF.